These 15 T cell receptor beta chains came from one sample sequenced in a study of blood T cell repertoires in COVID-19 (dated by TCRdb to 2020 to 2021). Receptor libraries were prepared by the immunoSEQ multiplex PCR assay. In TCRdb, the immuneACCESS table is reduced to in-frame sequences with V and J assigned. These tables do not hold every clone; where another copy was compared, an unresolved V gene accounts for under half, and the others remain unexplained. The sample profile shows roughly 200,000 clones; about 88% of them were found once. In total, the top ten clones hold roughly a sixth of the sample. Sequenced input: peripheral blood. All receptors come from a man aged 50 or older with COVID-19, enrolled during active disease.

As regards this clone: The sample holds other DNA sequences that translate to the same CDR3. The rearrangement links TRBV7-9 to TRBJ1-2; D perhaps matches TRBD1 (5 bases). Trimming took off 1 base at V and 8 bases at J, with 8 bases between the two ends. The CDR3 has 12 amino acids. Germline-derived CDR1 and CDR2 are SEHNR and FQNEAQ (reference sequence). The DNA of the CDR3 is TGTGCCAGCAGCTTAGGGGGGGACGGCTACACCTTC. This translates into CASSLGGDGYTF.

CDR3: CASSTERGGWETQYF. CDR3 nucleotides: TGCGCCAGCAGCACAGAGCGGGGGGGGTGGGAGACCCAGTACTTC. The chain carries TRBV4-1 and TRBJ2-5; 10 nucleotides line up with TRBD2. With 5 bases clipped from V and 5 bases from J, the junction kept 8 bases outside the gene matches. The CDR3 spans 15 residues. Looked up from germline, CDR1 is MGHRA and CDR2 is YSYEKL.

This clone turned up a few times. The chain joins TRBV6-2 or TRBV6-3 to TRBJ2-7; possible D gene TRBD2, 6 bases. CDR1 is MNHEY and CDR2 is SVGEGT in the germline V gene. Trimming removed 0 bases at V and 2 bases at J, with 11 bases between. CDR3 length equals 15 residues. The CDR3 region is CASSYSGTGPYEQYF. In DNA, the CDR3 is TGTGCCAGCAGTTACTCCGGGACTGGGCCCTACGAGCAGTACTTC.

The chain joins TRBV7-9 to TRBJ2-5; 7 bases fit TRBD1. Per germline, CDR1 SEHNR and CDR2 FQNEAQ (reference sequence). The CDR3 is 13 amino acids. The J segment lost 4 bases and the V segment lost 6 bases, leaving 5 bases of the junction unmatched. The CDR3 region is CASSRQGTETQYF. The CDR3 DNA follows: TGTGCCAGCAGTAGACAGGGTACAGAGACCCAGTACTTC.

In DNA, the CDR3 is TGTGCCAGCAGTTTCCACGTTCGGGGGGCCCTCTCCTACGAGCAGTACTTC. Translating gives CASSFHVRGALSYEQYF. The chain couples TRBV7-6 to TRBJ2-7, with D perhaps TRBD2 (7 bases). V dropped 6 bases and J dropped 0 bases, with 21 bases sitting between them. This CDR3 is built from 17 residues. Germline CDR1 is SGHVS and CDR2 is FNYEAQ.

The J gene is TRBJ2-1, the V gene TRBV7-2, with 9 bases matching TRBD2. The V gene end was trimmed by 8 bases and the J gene end by 8 bases; junction bases not matched to a gene: 13. The length of the CDR3 is 15 residues. Germline CDR1 is SGHTA and CDR2 is FQGNSA. The DNA of the CDR3 is TGTGCCAGCGGTCCCGGCGCGGGGGGGGGCTATGAGCAGTTCTTC. It specifies CASGPGAGGGYEQFF.

The chain links TRBV6-5 to TRBJ2-3, with TRBD2 matching over 7 bases. V lost 8 bases and J lost 4; bases outside the gene matches: 9. The CDR3 runs to 14 residues. Germline assignment: CDR1 MNHEY and CDR2 SVGAGI. The CDR3 DNA sequence: TGTGCCAGCGCCCGGGGGGTTAATTCAGATACGCAGTATTTT. Amino acids: CASARGVNSDTQYF.

V is TRBV7-9 and J is TRBJ2-7; perhaps TRBD2 as D (6 bases). This CDR3 has 14 amino acids. Trimming cost V 10 bases and J 4 bases, with 20 bases left between them. Germline CDR1 is SEHNR and CDR2 is FQNEAQ (reference sequence). For the CDR3, the DNA is TGTGCCACCACAGATGGTGGCGGGGAGTACGAGCAGTACTTC. This sequence encodes CATTDGGGEYEQYF.

The genes are TRBV18 and TRBJ2-7; TRBD2 agrees at 8 bases. The CDR3 has 20 residues. J lost 0 bases, V lost 3 bases, and 19 bases had no gene match. Germline assignment: CDR1 KGHSH and CDR2 LQKENI. CDR3: CASSPLRLKSGGLSSYEQYF. The DNA of the CDR3 is TGTGCCAGCTCACCGCTACGGCTAAAGAGCGGGGGACTTAGCTCCTACGAGCAGTACTTC.

The rearrangement uses TRBV27 and TRBJ2-7, with a weak D call TRBD1 (6 bases). Trimming left V 3 bases short and J 6 bases short, with 21 bases between. The CDR3 runs 16 residues. Germline assignment: CDR1 MNHEY and CDR2 SMNVEV (reference sequence). As DNA, the CDR3 is TGTGCCAGCAGTTTTAGTTTTCCAGGGGCTATGGGCGAGCAGTACTTC. Its translation: CASSFSFPGAMGEQYF.

This clone appeared once. This rearrangement joins TRBV27 to TRBJ2-1; D ambiguous. The CDR3 is made up of 15 amino acids. The V end lost 5 bases, the J end lost 1 base, and 12 bases lay between the germline ends. Germline lookup yields CDR1 MNHEY and CDR2 SMNVEV (reference sequence). The CDR3: CASSPRGASYNEQFF. The CDR3 DNA is TGTGCCAGCAGTCCTCGTGGAGCTTCCTACAATGAGCAGTTCTTC.

This clone occurred once. J is TRBJ2-2 and V is TRBV18; 9 bases agree with TRBD1. Unmatched junction bases numbered 7, after V lost 1 base and J lost 1 base. The germline CDR1 and CDR2 sequences are KGHSH and LQKENI. This CDR3 spans 18 amino acids. The CDR3 bases are TGTGCCAGCTCACCACTAACCGTGGGACAGGGGAACACCGGGGAGCTGTTTTTT. Translation: CASSPLTVGQGNTGELFF.

This rearrangement joins TRBV2 to TRBJ2-2; D possibly corresponds to TRBD1 (6 bases). Trimming removed 5 bases from V and 1 base from J, with 11 bases in between. Germline V gene data show CDR1 as SNHLY and CDR2 as FYNNEI. The CDR3 covers 15 residues. The CDR3 protein is CASSWDTGNTGELFF. CDR3 DNA sequence: TGTGCCAGCAGTTGGGACACAGGGAACACCGGGGAGCTGTTTTTT.

The J gene is TRBJ2-5, the V gene TRBV10-3; a possible D gene is TRBD1 (5 bases). The CDR3 loop spans 13 amino acids. The V end lost 4 bases, the J end lost 1 base, and 7 bases lay between the germline ends. CDR1 is ENHRY, CDR2 SYGVKD, per germline. The CDR3, as DNA: TGTGCCATCAGTGCACAGGTCCAAGAGACCCAGTACTTC. Encoded protein: CAISAQVQETQYF.

The gene calls are TRBV7-9 and TRBJ1-5, with 7 positions matching TRBD1. The germline gives CDR1 SEHNR, CDR2 FQNEAQ (reference sequence). The length of the CDR3 is 17 residues. Germline trimming cut 1 base from V and 6 bases from J; bases unmatched to any gene: 12. This CDR3 is CASSLVPSGRGSQPQHF. In DNA, the CDR3 is TGTGCCAGCAGCTTAGTCCCATCGGGCAGGGGGAGTCAGCCCCAGCATTTT.